The next 8 T cell receptor beta chains were all read from a single sample in a study of control samples from healthy donors and cancer patients. TCRdb keeps only in-frame clones here, not all; method: immunoSEQ multiplex PCR. The sample consists of approximately 170,000 clones, around 93% of them appearing once. Material for sequencing was blood. The receptors derive from a woman aged 55-69 years in good health.

This chain uses TRBV6-2 or TRBV6-3 with TRBJ2-3; D possibly corresponds to TRBD1 (6 bases). The V gene's germline CDR1 is MNHEY and CDR2 SVGEGT. Deletions cut 1 base from V and 1 base from J, with 9 bases between. This CDR3 spans 15 amino acids. DNA for the CDR3: TGTGCCAGCAGTTACTTGGACAGAGGCACAGATACGCAGTATTTT. The encoded protein is CASSYLDRGTDTQYF.

The chain has TRBV11-2 and TRBJ1-6; 7 nucleotides align to TRBD1. V lost 2 bases and J lost 0; bases outside the gene matches: 7. CDR1 is SGHAT and CDR2 is FQNNGV in the germline V gene. The CDR3 totals 18 residues. The CDR3 region has the DNA TGTGCCAGCAGCTTACAGAGTACAGGGGCCTCCTATAATTCACCCCTCCACTTT. Its protein product is CASSLQSTGASYNSPLHF.

This rearrangement joins TRBV5-6 to TRBJ1-3; D might be TRBD1 (5 bases). CDR3 length equals 14 residues. The germline V and J ends were trimmed by 3 bases and 2 bases, with 9 bases remaining between them. Germline V gene data show CDR1 as SGHDT and CDR2 as YYEEEE. The CDR3 sequence: CASSSMGAGNTIYF. The DNA for the CDR3 is TGTGCCAGCAGCTCAATGGGGGCTGGAAACACCATATATTTT. Based on the CDR3 plus reference TRBV5-6 and TRBJ1-3, the full variable domain is DAGVTQSPTHLIKTRGQQVTLRCSPKSGHDTVSWYQQALGQGPQFIFQYYEEEERQRGNFPDRFSGHQFPNYSSELNVNALLLGDSALYLCASSSMGAGNTIYFGEGSWLTVV.

The chain is built from TRBV30 and TRBJ1-3; perhaps TRBD1 as D (5 bases). Trimming took off 6 bases at V and 0 bases at J, with 12 bases between the two ends. CDR3 length: 14 amino acids. The germline V gene encodes CDR1 GTSNPN and CDR2 SVGIG (reference sequence). The CDR3 is CACSRQSSGNTIYF. The CDR3 coding sequence is TGTGCCTGCTCCCGACAGAGCTCTGGAAACACCATATATTTT.

V gene TRBV7-4 combines with J gene TRBJ1-5; a possible D gene is TRBD1 (6 bases). The V end lost 4 bases, the J end lost 3 bases, and 13 bases lay between the germline ends. Germline V gene sequence: CDR1 SGHVT, CDR2 SQSDAQ. This CDR3 contains 15 residues. The CDR3 region has the DNA TGTGCCAGCAGCTCGCCAGGGGTCGACAATCAGCCCCAGCATTTT. Translating it yields CASSSPGVDNQPQHF.

The chain couples TRBV5-1 to TRBJ1-5; D not resolved. This CDR3 region has 15 residues. The V end was cut by 0 bases, the J end by 2 bases, with 9 bases between. Germline loops: CDR1 SGHRS, CDR2 YFSETQ. The CDR3 protein is CASSLAEGGNQPQHF. The DNA for the CDR3 is TGCGCCAGCAGCTTGGCGGAGGGAGGCAATCAGCCCCAGCATTTT.

The genes are TRBV2 and TRBJ1-2; D gene ambiguous. Trimming removed 4 bases from V and 8 bases from J, with 17 bases in between. The germline V gene encodes CDR1 SNHLY and CDR2 FYNNEI. The CDR3 has 14 residues. CDR3 loop: CASSARHSGRGYTF. In DNA form, the CDR3 reads TGTGCCAGCAGTGCCCGCCATTCTGGGAGAGGCTACACCTTC.

The J gene is TRBJ2-1, the V gene TRBV7-9; 7 nucleotides align to TRBD2. Germline V gene sequence: CDR1 SEHNR, CDR2 FQNEAQ (reference sequence). V gave up 8 bases and J gave up 1 base; unmatched junction bases: 5. The CDR3 has 14 amino acids. CDR3 sequence reads: CASGRDYSYNEQFF. CDR3 coding DNA: TGTGCCAGCGGCCGGGACTATTCCTACAATGAGCAGTTCTTC.